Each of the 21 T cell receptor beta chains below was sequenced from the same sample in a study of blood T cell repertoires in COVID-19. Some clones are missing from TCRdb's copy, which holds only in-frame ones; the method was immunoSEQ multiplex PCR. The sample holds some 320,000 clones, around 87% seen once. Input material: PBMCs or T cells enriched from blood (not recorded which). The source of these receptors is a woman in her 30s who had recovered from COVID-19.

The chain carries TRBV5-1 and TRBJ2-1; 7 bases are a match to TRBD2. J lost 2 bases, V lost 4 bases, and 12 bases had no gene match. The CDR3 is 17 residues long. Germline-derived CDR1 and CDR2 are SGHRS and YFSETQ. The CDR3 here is CASSQPWGGGTYNEQFF. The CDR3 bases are TGCGCCAGCAGCCAGCCTTGGGGCGGGGGTACCTACAATGAGCAGTTCTTC.

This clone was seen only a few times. CDR3 in amino acids: CASSPGTGPNSPLHF. CDR3 DNA: TGTGCCAGCAGCCCTGGGACAGGGCCAAATTCACCCCTCCACTTT. The chain joins TRBV7-9 to TRBJ1-6; 9 nucleotides line up with TRBD1. Trimming cost V 5 bases and J 7 bases; bases outside gene matches: 6. CDR1 and CDR2 (germline): SEHNR, FQNEAQ (reference sequence). CDR3 length: 15 amino acids.

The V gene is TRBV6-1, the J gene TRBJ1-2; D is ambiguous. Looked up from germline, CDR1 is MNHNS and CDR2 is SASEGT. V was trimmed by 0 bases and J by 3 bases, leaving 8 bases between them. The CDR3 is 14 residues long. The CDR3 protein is CASSEARGHYGYTF. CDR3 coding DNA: TGTGCCAGCAGTGAAGCGAGAGGGCACTATGGCTACACCTTC.

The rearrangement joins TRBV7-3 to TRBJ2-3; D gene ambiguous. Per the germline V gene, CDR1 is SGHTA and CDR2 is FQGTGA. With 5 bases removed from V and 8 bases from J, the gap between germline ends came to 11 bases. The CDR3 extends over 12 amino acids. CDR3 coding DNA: TGTGCCAGCAGCCCACCCCACGGTACGCAGTATTTT. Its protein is CASSPPHGTQYF.

The CDR3 nucleotides are TGTGCCAGCAGTTTACACCCGAGAACGAATAATTCACCCCTCCACTTT. Translated: CASSLHPRTNNSPLHF. The chain recombines TRBV28 with TRBJ1-6; D is unresolved. CDR3 length equals 16 residues. The V end was cut by 2 bases, the J end by 5 bases, with 13 bases between. Germline-derived CDR1 and CDR2 are MDHEN and SYDVKM. Combining the CDR3 with reference TRBV28 and TRBJ1-6 gives the whole variable domain DVKVTQSSRYLVKRTGEKVFLECVQDMDHENMFWYRQDPGLGLRLIYFSYDVKMKEKGDIPEGYSVSREKKERFSLILESASTNQTSMYLCASSLHPRTNNSPLHFGNGTRLTVT.

The CDR3 nucleotides read TGTGCCAGCACCTTCGACAGGGGGCAGCCCCAGCATTTT. It yields the protein CASTFDRGQPQHF. The chain employs TRBV7-8 and TRBJ1-5; 9 nucleotides align to TRBD1. The CDR3 runs to 13 residues. The germline CDR1 and CDR2 sequences are SGHVS and FQNEAQ. V lost 7 bases to trimming and J lost 7 bases; unmatched junction nucleotides: 5. Full variable domain (rest looked up from reference TRBV7-8 and TRBJ1-5): GAGVSQSPRYKVAKRGQDVALRCDPISGHVSLFWYQQALGQGPEFLTYFQNEAQLDKSGLPSDRFFAERPEGSVSTLKIQRTQQEDSAVYLCASTFDRGQPQHFGDGTRLSIL.

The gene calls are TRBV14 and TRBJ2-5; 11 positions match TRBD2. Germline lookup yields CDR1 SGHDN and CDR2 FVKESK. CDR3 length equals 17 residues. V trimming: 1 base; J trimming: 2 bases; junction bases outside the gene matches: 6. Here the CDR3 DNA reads TGTGCCAGCAGCCAAGTGGCTAGCGGGGGGCTACAAGAGACCCAGTACTTC. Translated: CASSQVASGGLQETQYF.

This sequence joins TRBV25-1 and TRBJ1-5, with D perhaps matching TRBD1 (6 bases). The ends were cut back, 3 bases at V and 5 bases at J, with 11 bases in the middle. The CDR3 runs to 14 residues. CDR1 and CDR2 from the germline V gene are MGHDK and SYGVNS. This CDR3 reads CASSDSGGYQPQHF. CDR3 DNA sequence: TGTGCCAGCAGTGATTCGGGGGGCTATCAGCCCCAGCATTTT.

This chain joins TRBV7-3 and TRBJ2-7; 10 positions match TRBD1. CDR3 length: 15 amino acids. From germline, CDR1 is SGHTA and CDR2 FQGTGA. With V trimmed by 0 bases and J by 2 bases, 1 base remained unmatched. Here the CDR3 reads CASSLTGTGAYEQYF. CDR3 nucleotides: TGTGCCAGCAGCTTAACCGGGACAGGGGCCTACGAGCAGTACTTC.

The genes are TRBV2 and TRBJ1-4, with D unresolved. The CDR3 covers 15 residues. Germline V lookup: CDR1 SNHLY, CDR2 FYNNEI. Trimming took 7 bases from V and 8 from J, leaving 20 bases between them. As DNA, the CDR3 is TGTGCCAGCATCCCAGCCTCGAGGGCCGTAGAAAAACTGTTTTTT. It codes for CASIPASRAVEKLFF.

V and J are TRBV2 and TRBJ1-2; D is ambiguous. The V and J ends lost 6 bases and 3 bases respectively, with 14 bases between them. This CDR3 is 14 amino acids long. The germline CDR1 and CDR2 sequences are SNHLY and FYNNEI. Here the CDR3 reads CASRQREGHYGYTF. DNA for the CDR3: TGTGCCAGCAGGCAAAGGGAGGGCCACTATGGCTACACCTTC.

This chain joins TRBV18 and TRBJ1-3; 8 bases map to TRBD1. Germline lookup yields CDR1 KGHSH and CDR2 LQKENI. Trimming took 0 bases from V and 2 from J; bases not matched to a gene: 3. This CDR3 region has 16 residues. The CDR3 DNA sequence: TGTGCCAGCTCACCACCGGACAGGGAAACTGGAAACACCATATATTTT. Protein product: CASSPPDRETGNTIYF.

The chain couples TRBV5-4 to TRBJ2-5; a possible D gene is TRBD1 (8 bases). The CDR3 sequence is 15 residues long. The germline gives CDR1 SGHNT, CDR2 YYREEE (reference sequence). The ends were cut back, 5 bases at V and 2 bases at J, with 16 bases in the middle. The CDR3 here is CASRDRASGQETQYF. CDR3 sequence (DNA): TGTGCCAGCAGGGACAGGGCTAGCGGACAAGAGACCCAGTACTTC.

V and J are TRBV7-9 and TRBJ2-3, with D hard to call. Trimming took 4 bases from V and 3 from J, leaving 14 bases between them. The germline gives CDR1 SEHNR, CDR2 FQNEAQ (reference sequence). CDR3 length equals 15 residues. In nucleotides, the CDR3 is TGTGCCAGCAGCTCACTTAATGCGGAGACAGATACGCAGTATTTT. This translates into CASSSLNAETDTQYF.

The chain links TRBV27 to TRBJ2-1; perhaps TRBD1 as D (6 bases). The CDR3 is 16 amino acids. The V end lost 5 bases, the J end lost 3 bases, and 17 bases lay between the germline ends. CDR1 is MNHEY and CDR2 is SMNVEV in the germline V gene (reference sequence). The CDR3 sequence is CASSGTGTSDYNEQFF. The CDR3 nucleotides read TGTGCCAGCAGTGGGACCGGGACATCGGACTACAATGAGCAGTTCTTC.

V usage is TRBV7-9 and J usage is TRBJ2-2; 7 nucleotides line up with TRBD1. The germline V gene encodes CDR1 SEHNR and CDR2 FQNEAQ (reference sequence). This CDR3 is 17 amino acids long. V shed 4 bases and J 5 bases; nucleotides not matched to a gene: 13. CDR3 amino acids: CASSSRQGFSRTGELFF. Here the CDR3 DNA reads TGTGCCAGCAGCTCTAGACAGGGTTTTAGTCGAACCGGGGAGCTGTTTTTT.

CDR3 DNA: TGTGCCAGCAGTTACTCTGGCGGGGGGGGATACAATGAGCAGTTCTTC. This codes for CASSYSGGGGYNEQFF. The chain combines TRBV6-5 with TRBJ2-1, with 9 bases lining up with TRBD2. This CDR3 has 16 residues. CDR1 is MNHEY and CDR2 is SVGAGI in the germline V gene. After removal of 0 bases from V and 4 bases from J, the junction contained 4 bases not matched to a gene.

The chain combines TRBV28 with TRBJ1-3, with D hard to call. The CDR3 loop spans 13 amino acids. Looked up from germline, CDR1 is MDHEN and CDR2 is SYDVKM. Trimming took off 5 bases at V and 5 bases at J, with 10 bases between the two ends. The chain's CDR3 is CASSPTDRNTIYF. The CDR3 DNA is TGTGCCAGCAGTCCTACAGACAGAAACACCATATATTTT.

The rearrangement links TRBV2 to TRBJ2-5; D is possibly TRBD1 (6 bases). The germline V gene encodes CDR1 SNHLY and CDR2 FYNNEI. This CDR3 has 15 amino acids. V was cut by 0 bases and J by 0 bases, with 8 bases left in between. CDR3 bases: TGTGCCAGCAGTGAAGCACGGACAGACCAAGAGACCCAGTACTTC. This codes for CASSEARTDQETQYF. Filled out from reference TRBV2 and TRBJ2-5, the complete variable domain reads EPEVTQTPSHQVTQMGQEVILRCVPISNHLYFYWYRQILGQKVEFLVSFYNNEISEKSEIFDDQFSVERPDGSNFTLKIRSTKLEDSAMYFCASSEARTDQETQYFGPGTRLLVL.

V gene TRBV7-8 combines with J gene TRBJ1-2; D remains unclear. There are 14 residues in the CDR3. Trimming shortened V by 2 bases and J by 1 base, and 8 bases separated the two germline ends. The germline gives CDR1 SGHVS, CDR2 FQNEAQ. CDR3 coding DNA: TGTGCCAGCAGCTTATATCACAATAACTATGGCTACACCTTC. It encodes CASSLYHNNYGYTF.

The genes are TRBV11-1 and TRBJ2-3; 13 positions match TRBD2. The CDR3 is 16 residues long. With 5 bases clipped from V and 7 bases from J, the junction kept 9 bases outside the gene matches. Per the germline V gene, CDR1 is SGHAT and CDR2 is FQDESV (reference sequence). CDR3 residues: CASSTRTSGSGNTQYF. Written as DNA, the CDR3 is TGTGCCAGCAGCACTCGGACTAGCGGGAGCGGGAATACGCAGTATTTT.